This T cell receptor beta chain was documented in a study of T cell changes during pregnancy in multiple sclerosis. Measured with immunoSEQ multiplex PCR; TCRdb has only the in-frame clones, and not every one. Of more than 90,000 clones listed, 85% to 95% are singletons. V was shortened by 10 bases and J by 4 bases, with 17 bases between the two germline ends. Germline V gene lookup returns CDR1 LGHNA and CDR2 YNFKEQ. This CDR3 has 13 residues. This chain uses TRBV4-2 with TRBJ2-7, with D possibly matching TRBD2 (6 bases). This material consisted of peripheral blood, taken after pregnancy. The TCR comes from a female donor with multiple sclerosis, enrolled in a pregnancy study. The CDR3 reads CATTGTRGYEQYF. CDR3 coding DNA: TGTGCCACCACCGGGACTCGCGGTTACGAGCAGTACTTC.